This T cell receptor beta chain was recorded in a study of blood T cell repertoires in COVID-19. At the level of the study: Sites in the United States, Italy and Spain provided acute and convalescent COVID-19 samples. PBMCs, B-cell-depleted T cells, or T cells provided the cDNA or gDNA that made up the material.

V trimming: 4 bases; J trimming: 5 bases; junction bases outside the gene matches: 7. The CDR3 runs to 15 residues. Germline V lookup: CDR1 SGDLS, CDR2 YYNGEE. In the original processing: Using reference gene primer amplification, nucleated cell counts were estimated. Profiled with immunoSEQ multiplex PCR; TCRdb holds only in-frame clones, not every one. D and trimming were read from the DNA, whereas the V and J calls and clone size are those reported in that table. The data show some 30,000 clones, almost 90% seen once. The chain carries TRBV9 and TRBJ2-5; 11 positions agree with TRBD1. Specimen: peripheral blood. This receptor was obtained from a human donor with active COVID-19. The donor label of this sample is uncertain. The CDR3 protein is CASSTGQGDGETQYF. In DNA form, the CDR3 reads TGTGCCAGCAGCACGGGACAGGGGGATGGGGAGACCCAGTACTTC. Full variable domain (outside the CDR3, taken from reference TRBV9 and TRBJ2-5): DSGVTQTPKHLITATGQRVTLRCSPRSGDLSVYWYQQSLDQGLQFLIQYYNGEERAKGNILERFSAQQFPDLHSELNLSSLELGDSALYFCASSTGQGDGETQYFGPGTRLLVL.